This T cell receptor (beta chain) stems from a study of CD8 T cells in Susac syndrome (dated by TCRdb to between 2018 and 2020). The study in broad terms: The study used repertoire sequencing to test whether antigen drove CD8+ T cell activation and differentiation in Susac syndrome. CD8+ T cell repertoire clonality was compared between over 9 healthy donors, some 14 Susac syndrome patients and 15 multiple sclerosis patients.

Turning to this clonotype: Its specific antigen is unknown. No much larger clonotype is one base removed from it; base qualities were not supplied.

RNA was extracted with the RNeasy kit and roughly 0.5 to 1 ug was reverse transcribed using random hexamers. The immunoSEQ multiplex PCR assay, covering 54 Vbeta and 13 Jbeta segments, was used to amplify TCR beta CDR3 regions. To correct PCR amplification bias, a synthetic template baseline was used for both primer optimization and computational correction. The authors' analysis ran thus. Only productive sequences were kept, with reads annotated to V, D and J genes according to IMGT and analyzed in immunoSEQ Analyzer. To calculate clonality, Shannon entropy was normalized by log2 of the number of productive unique sequences and then subtracted from one. Public and private clones were assessed among the 100 most prevalent clones of each patient and control. Clones were defined as Susac-specific when absent from the healthy and MS cohorts, from 1,000 to 1,100 published viral clones and from other ImmuneACCESS disease sequences. In-frame beta chains were kept once TCRdb had trimmed the public reads at Q25 with fastp and called clones with MiXCR. A single entry per CDR3 protein holds the most common genes and DNA from its merged rows. The V and J calls and clone size are TCRdb's, not the authors'. The table for this sample lists around 140,000 distinct CDR3 sequences; roughly 80% of them were counted only once. Jointly, the top ten make up around 0.51% of the sample.

High-throughput TCR beta sequencing profiled peripheral blood CD8+ and CD4+ T cells from healthy donors, Susac syndrome patients and multiple sclerosis patients. The multiple sclerosis controls were treatment-naive patients who had stable or active relapsing-remitting disease and met the revised McDonald criteria. Bulk CD8+ and CD4+ T cells were purified magnetically by negative isolation, whereas CD8+ TEMRA cells were enriched by FACS. Blood was drawn into EDTA tubes, processed within 24 hours, and PBMCs were isolated by density gradient centrifugation. PBMCs intended for TCR sequencing were cryopreserved in liquid nitrogen and were subsequently thawed in a 37 degrees C water bath. The sorted or isolated CD4+, CD8+ and CD8+ TEMRA cells had a purity of 90% or higher. What the work shows at the level of the full study, not this receptor alone: The TCR sequencing and HLA analysis was acknowledged to have included a relatively small number of individuals.

Sequencing was done on a sample of CD8+ T cells from PBMCs. The receptor's source is a human donor with multiple sclerosis.

The CDR3 reads CASSLWKLAGGRDTQYF. The nucleotide sequence reads TGTGCCAGCAGTTTATGGAAACTAGCGGGGGGCCGGGATACGCAGTATTTT. The sequence is built from TRBV28 and TRBJ2-3, with 12 middle bases fitting TRBD2. From cysteine to phenylalanine, the CDR3 is 17 amino acids long. The only DNA kept is the CDR3, 51 bases in frame from the first base. From the germline V gene, CDR1 is MDHEN and CDR2 is SYDVKM. Relative to germline, V is missing 0 bases and J is missing 6 bases, with 7 bases of the junction outside any gene match. With the rest looked up from the reference TRBV28 and TRBJ2-3 genes rather than sequenced, the full variable domain is DVKVTQSSRYLVKRTGEKVFLECVQDMDHENMFWYRQDPGLGLRLIYFSYDVKMKEKGDIPEGYSVSREKKERFSLILESASTNQTSMYLCASSLWKLAGGRDTQYFGPGTRLTVL.